These 5 T cell receptor beta chains were sequenced from one sample in a study of beta chain features in type 1 diabetes listed by TCRdb under 2018. The library came from the immunoSEQ multiplex PCR assay. The High Capacity cDNA Reverse Transcription Kit was used to reverse transcribe all of the isolated RNA, meaning that expressed TCRB transcripts were what got sequenced. The immuneACCESS repertoire file appears here via TCRdb, limited to in-frame rearrangements. These files lack a portion of the clones; in checked studies, under half of the deficit traces to unresolved V genes, and the cause of the others is not known. Counted in this sample were under 400,000 clones; about 18% of them appeared once. Approximately 0.041% of the sample is taken by the ten largest. Specimen: naive CD4+ T cells from blood. Interpreted using the paper, the cell subset or site label stands for: true naive CD4+ T cells. Receptors originate from a young woman in good health.

The V call is TRBV5-1, the J call TRBJ2-3; D gene uncertain. The length of the CDR3 is 15 residues. Germline V CDR1 and CDR2: SGHRS, YFSETQ. Deletions cut 0 bases from V and 6 bases from J, with 14 bases between. CDR3 nucleotides: TGCGCCAGCAGCTTGGCCCCGGGTGCTGGGGATACGCAGTATTTT. As protein: CASSLAPGAGDTQYF.

The table lists this clone with a few counts. This rearrangement joins TRBV4-1 to TRBJ2-3; 10 bases fit TRBD2. In germline, CDR1 is MGHRA, CDR2 YSYEKL. This CDR3 is 16 amino acids long. V was pared by 4 bases and J by 0 bases, with 4 bases of the junction left unmatched. CDR3 DNA sequence: TGCGCCAGCAGCCCAGGACTAGCGGTTAGCACAGATACGCAGTATTTT. Its protein product is CASSPGLAVSTDTQYF.

Only a few counts were recorded for this clone. The chain uses TRBV30 and TRBJ1-1, with 9 bases that match TRBD1. CDR1 GTSNPN and CDR2 SVGIG come from the germline V gene (reference sequence). This CDR3 has 16 residues. With V trimmed by 6 bases and J by 3 bases, 14 bases remained unmatched. The CDR3 reads CACRPGQGWGDTEAFF. The CDR3 bases are TGTGCCTGCAGACCGGGACAGGGATGGGGCGACACTGAAGCTTTCTTT.

The chain links TRBV7-9 to TRBJ1-4, with D tentatively TRBD1 (5 bases). Deletions cut 5 bases from V and 5 bases from J, with 12 bases between. CDR3 length equals 14 residues. CDR1 is SEHNR, CDR2 FQNEAQ, per germline (reference sequence). CDR3 loop: CASSKGANNEKLFF. CDR3 sequence (DNA): TGTGCCAGCAGCAAAGGGGCGAACAATGAAAAACTGTTTTTT.

This chain connects TRBV27 to TRBJ1-2; D is perhaps TRBD1 (6 bases). Germline loops: CDR1 MNHEY, CDR2 SMNVEV (reference sequence). The CDR3 sequence is 15 residues long. The V gene lost 0 bases and the J gene lost 4 bases, with 12 bases spanning the gap. For the CDR3, the DNA is TGTGCCAGCAGTTTATCCACACAGGGCGCCTATGGCTACACCTTC. Protein: CASSLSTQGAYGYTF.